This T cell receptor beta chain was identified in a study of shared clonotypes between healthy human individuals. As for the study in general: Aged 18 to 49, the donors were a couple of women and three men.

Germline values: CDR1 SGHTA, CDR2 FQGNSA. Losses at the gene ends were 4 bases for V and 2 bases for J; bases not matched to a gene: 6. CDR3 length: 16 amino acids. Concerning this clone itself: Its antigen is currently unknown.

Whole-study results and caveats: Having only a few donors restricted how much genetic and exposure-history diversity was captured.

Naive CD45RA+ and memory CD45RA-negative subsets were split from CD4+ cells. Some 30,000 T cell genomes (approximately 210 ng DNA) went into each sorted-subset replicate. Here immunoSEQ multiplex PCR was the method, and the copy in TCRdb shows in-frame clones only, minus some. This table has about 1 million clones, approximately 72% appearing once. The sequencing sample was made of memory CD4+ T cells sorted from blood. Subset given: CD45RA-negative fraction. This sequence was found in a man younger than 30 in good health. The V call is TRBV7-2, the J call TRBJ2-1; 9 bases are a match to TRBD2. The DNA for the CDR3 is TGTGCCAGCAGCTCAGGAGCGGGAGGCCCCTACAATGAGCAGTTCTTC. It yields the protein CASSSGAGGPYNEQFF.